Ten or more counts support the clone carrying this T cell receptor (beta chain). TCRdb independently ran MiXCR on the 5' RACE reads; one entry per CDR3 protein. Among approximately 11,000 distinct CDR3 sequences listed, 3% to 4.5% were seen once. Regarding time point: sample taken at primary tumor resection. Unsorted whole RNA from tumor, nontumor lung or frozen PBMC underwent sequencing. The donors were fewer than 80 patients with non-small cell lung cancer that was early-stage and untreated. This entry belongs to a study of spatial heterogeneity in lung cancer. Study-wide context: The study consistently detected more beta-chain than alpha-chain sequences.

The sample here was normal lung tissue next to the tumor, taken at surgery. The source is a male donor with early-stage non-small cell lung cancer.

CDR3 sequence reads: CSVEPQGAYNEQFF. The CDR3 DNA reads as TGCAGCGTTGAACCTCAGGGTGCCTACAATGAGCAGTTCTTC. This chain joins TRBV29-1 and TRBJ2-1; weak D call: TRBD1 (5 bases). Germline V CDR1 and CDR2: SQVTM, ANQGSEA. Trimming took off 2 bases at V and 2 bases at J, with 10 bases between the two ends. CDR3 length equals 14 residues.